The 2 T cell receptor beta chains below were found in one sample sequenced in a study of OX40 agonist ivuxolimab in advanced cancers. The method was the immunoSEQ multiplex PCR assay. TCRdb re-hosts the immuneACCESS table, in-frame sequences only. Its copies lack some clones; in the studies checked, an unresolved V gene accounts for under half of them, and the cause for the rest is not known. Present in this sample are about 8,000 clones, 70% to 90% of which were seen just once. The ten largest clones represent roughly 2% of the sample. Sequenced here: CD4+ or CD8+ T cells sorted from blood, sampled in a trial of the OX40 agonist ivuxolimab. These receptors all come from an adult with an advanced solid tumor such as melanoma, head and neck, liver or kidney cancer.

V gene TRBV11-1 combines with J gene TRBJ1-4; the D is unclear. The V gene's germline CDR1 is SGHAT and CDR2 FQDESV (reference sequence). Trimming shortened V by 0 bases and J by 7 bases, and 12 bases separated the two germline ends. The CDR3 runs 15 residues. CDR3 loop: CASSLAGGRSEKLFF. CDR3 DNA: TGTGCCAGCAGCTTAGCCGGAGGGAGGAGTGAAAAACTGTTTTTT.

This clone was detected once. The chain uses TRBV25-1 and TRBJ2-1, with a tentative D call TRBD2 (5 bases). Germline V CDR1 and CDR2: MGHDK, SYGVNS. This CDR3 spans 12 amino acids. With 8 bases removed from V and 0 bases from J, the gap between germline ends came to 5 bases. The CDR3 is CASEGSYNEQFF. The CDR3, as DNA: TGTGCCAGCGAGGGCTCCTACAATGAGCAGTTCTTC.